The next 8 T cell receptor beta chains were all read from a single sample in a study of blood T cells in healthy people across ages. Then a second PCR, running about 6 to 11 cycles, was carried out with a sample-barcoded 5' primer and a J-beta primer mix. TCRdb re-derived calls from the 5' RACE reads in MiXCR, one entry per CDR3 protein. This table has about 2 million distinct CDR3 sequences, about 50% appearing once. Source material: blood. These receptors all come from a woman in her forties in good health.

V is TRBV20-1 and J is TRBJ1-2; tentatively, D is TRBD1 (5 bases). This CDR3 spans 13 amino acids. The germline V and J ends were trimmed by 0 bases and 4 bases, with 9 bases remaining between them. From germline, CDR1 is DFQATT and CDR2 SNEGSKA (reference sequence). The CDR3 is CSAREWDRYGYTF. The CDR3, as DNA: TGCAGTGCTAGAGAGTGGGACCGCTATGGCTACACCTTC.

J is TRBJ2-3 and V is TRBV6-5; TRBD2 might be the D (6 bases). There are 15 residues in the CDR3. The V and J ends lost 6 bases and 2 bases respectively, with 15 bases between them. From germline, CDR1 is MNHEY and CDR2 SVGAGI. In nucleotides, the CDR3 is TGTGCCAGCAGCCCCGGGTGGGGGGTCACAGATACGCAGTATTTT. Encoded protein: CASSPGWGVTDTQYF.

The chain recombines TRBV9 with TRBJ2-1; TRBD2 agrees at 8 bases. This CDR3 is 16 amino acids long. V gave up 4 bases and J gave up 1 base; unmatched junction bases: 7. Germline CDR1 is SGDLS and CDR2 is YYNGEE. The CDR3 loop reads CASSLGLANSYNEQFF. CDR3 nucleotide sequence: TGTGCCAGCAGCCTTGGACTAGCCAATTCCTACAATGAGCAGTTCTTC.

As for this clonotype: Germline and junction disagree at one end, which may indicate a read error. As DNA, the CDR3 is TGTGCCGGCAGTCCTCTCTACGAGCAGTACTTC. Protein product: CAGSPLYEQYF. The rearrangement uses TRBV6-6 and TRBJ2-7; D unresolved. The CDR3 has 11 residues. Per the germline V gene, CDR1 is MNHNY and CDR2 is SVGAGI (reference sequence).

The table lists this clonotype with a count of one. The rearrangement links TRBV9 to TRBJ2-1, with TRBD1 matching 10 bases. The CDR3 loop spans 16 amino acids. Trimming at V came to 0 bases and at J to 5 bases, leaving 5 bases not matched to a gene. The germline CDR1 and CDR2 sequences are SGDLS and YYNGEE. This CDR3 is CASSVEPGQGHNEQFF. CDR3 nucleotide sequence: TGTGCCAGCAGCGTAGAACCGGGACAGGGGCACAATGAGCAGTTCTTC.

The chain uses TRBV18 and TRBJ2-3; 8 bases agree with TRBD2. J was trimmed by 2 bases and V by 0 bases; bases with no gene match: 1. CDR3 length: 15 residues. Germline assignment: CDR1 KGHSH and CDR2 LQKENI. The CDR3, as DNA: TGTGCCAGCTCACCACCTAGCGGGGTCACAGATACGCAGTATTTT. Translated: CASSPPSGVTDTQYF.

This clonotype was recorded at least ten times. The rearrangement joins TRBV6-6 to TRBJ2-7; D unresolved. The CDR3 has 12 residues. The V gene lost 7 bases and the J gene lost 4 bases, with 11 bases spanning the gap. The germline CDR1 and CDR2 sequences are MNHNY and SVGAGI (reference sequence). The CDR3 DNA is TGTGCCAGCAAGACGTCGTCGTACGAGCAGTACTTC. The encoded protein is CASKTSSYEQYF.

This clonotype was observed a few times. The V call is TRBV7-2, the J call TRBJ2-5; D remains ambiguous. This CDR3 spans 15 amino acids. Germline CDR1 is SGHTA and CDR2 is FQGNSA. V was cut by 1 base and J by 4 bases, with 13 bases left in between. The CDR3, as DNA: TGTGCCAGCAGCTTAGTGGGTCTATTGGGAGAGACCCAGTACTTC. Its protein is CASSLVGLLGETQYF.